The 30 T cell receptor beta chains in this list originate from one sample, sequenced in a study of shared clonotypes between healthy human individuals. The assay was immunoSEQ multiplex PCR, and TCRdb's table has in-frame clones only and misses some. Of about 2 million clones in the sample, about 95% are singletons; the top ten hold about 0.13%. Sequencing was carried out using naive CD4+ T cells sorted from blood. The subset was: CD45RA+ positively selected. The receptors stem from a man in his late teens or twenties in good health.

V gene TRBV7-9 combines with J gene TRBJ2-5; no definite D call. Germline V CDR1 and CDR2: SEHNR, FQNEAQ (reference sequence). V dropped 5 bases and J dropped 1 base, with 23 bases sitting between them. The CDR3 runs to 18 residues. CDR3 in amino acids: CASSPTGRPLGIQETQYF. CDR3 in DNA: TGTGCCAGCAGCCCGACCGGAAGGCCCCTGGGGATCCAAGAGACCCAGTACTTC.

Remarks on this clone: The same CDR3 can be traced to other DNA sequences in this sample. V usage is TRBV18 and J usage is TRBJ1-1; D not resolved. The germline CDR1 and CDR2 sequences are KGHSH and LQKENI. The V end lost 6 bases, the J end lost 0 bases, and 11 bases lay between the germline ends. This CDR3 region has 14 residues. CDR3 DNA sequence: TGTGCCAGCTCCCCAGGTTCCCTGAACACTGAAGCTTTCTTT. It translates to CASSPGSLNTEAFF.

The chain carries TRBV7-9 and TRBJ2-1; 12 nucleotides agree with TRBD2. CDR1 SEHNR and CDR2 FQNEAQ come from the germline V gene (reference sequence). Trimming took 5 bases from V and 4 from J; bases not matched to a gene: 6. This CDR3 comprises 16 residues. For the CDR3, the DNA is TGTGCCAGCAGCACCCTCACTAGCGGGAGGTACAATGAGCAGTTCTTC. This gives the protein CASSTLTSGRYNEQFF.

The rearrangement links TRBV7-2 to TRBJ1-3; D is undetermined. The V gene's germline CDR1 is SGHTA and CDR2 FQGNSA. V lost 3 bases and J lost 0, with 12 bases in between. The CDR3 is 16 residues long. The CDR3 sequence: CASSFGSGVSGNTIYF. The DNA for the CDR3 is TGTGCCAGCAGCTTTGGCAGCGGGGTCTCTGGAAACACCATATATTTT.

The chain is built from TRBV7-9 and TRBJ2-2; D is perhaps TRBD2 (5 bases). The V gene's germline CDR1 is SEHNR and CDR2 FQNEAQ (reference sequence). V was clipped by 5 bases and J by 4 bases, with 8 bases between them. The CDR3 runs 13 residues. The CDR3 spells CASSRGFTGELFF. CDR3 in DNA: TGTGCCAGCAGCCGCGGGTTCACCGGGGAGCTGTTTTTT. Filled out from reference TRBV7-9 and TRBJ2-2, the complete variable domain reads DTGVSQNPRHKITKRGQNVTFRCDPISEHNRLYWYRQTLGQGPEFLTYFQNEAQLEKSRLLSDRFSAERPKGSFSTLEIQRTEQGDSAMYLCASSRGFTGELFFGEGSRLTVL.

This chain connects TRBV19 to TRBJ2-5; 8 nucleotides align to TRBD1. The V and J ends lost 5 bases and 5 bases, in that order; junction bases with no gene match: 4. Germline V gives CDR1 LNHDA, CDR2 SQIVND (reference sequence). The CDR3 spans 13 residues. This chain's CDR3 is CASSSQGAETQYF. The CDR3 coding sequence is TGTGCCAGTAGTTCCCAGGGGGCCGAGACCCAGTACTTC. The full variable domain, rest sourced from reference TRBV19 and TRBJ2-5, is DGGITQSPKYLFRKEGQNVTLSCEQNLNHDAMYWYRQDPGQGLRLIYYSQIVNDFQKGDIAEGYSVSREKKESFPLTVTSAQKNPTAFYLCASSSQGAETQYFGPGTRLLVL.

The gene calls are TRBV30 and TRBJ1-4, with TRBD1 identical over 7 bases. V was pared by 2 bases and J by 12 bases, with 9 bases of the junction left unmatched. Looked up from germline, CDR1 is GTSNPN and CDR2 is SVGIG (reference sequence). The CDR3 extends over 13 amino acids. The CDR3 sequence is CAWSREGAQELFF. CDR3 nucleotides: TGTGCCTGGAGTAGGGAGGGGGCGCAGGAACTGTTTTTT. Combining the CDR3 with reference TRBV30 and TRBJ1-4 gives the whole variable domain SQTIHQWPATLVQPVGSPLSLECTVEGTSNPNLYWYRQAAGRGLQLLFYSVGIGQISSEVPQNLSASRPQDRQFILSSKKLLLSDSGFYLCAWSREGAQELFFGSGTQLSVL.

The chain combines TRBV25-1 with TRBJ2-1, with TRBD2 matching 7 bases. J was trimmed by 5 bases and V by 5 bases; bases with no gene match: 6. This CDR3 has 14 amino acids. In germline, CDR1 is MGHDK, CDR2 SYGVNS. The chain's CDR3 is CASSQPAGDNEQFF. The DNA for the CDR3 is TGTGCCAGCAGTCAACCCGCGGGGGACAATGAGCAGTTCTTC.

The genes are TRBV7-2 and TRBJ1-4; 9 bases map to TRBD1. With V trimmed by 6 bases and J by 8 bases, 10 bases remained unmatched. The length of the CDR3 is 15 residues. Germline V CDR1 and CDR2: SGHTA, FQGNSA. CDR3 coding DNA: TGTGCCAGCAGATCGACCCGGGACAGGGCGGAAAAACTGTTTTTT. This sequence encodes CASRSTRDRAEKLFF.

The rearrangement uses TRBV7-9 and TRBJ2-3; TRBD2 matches at 9 bases. Trimming cost V 4 bases and J 4 bases; bases outside gene matches: 15. The CDR3 is made up of 18 amino acids. The germline V gene has CDR1 SEHNR and CDR2 FQNEAQ (reference sequence). The CDR3 loop is CASSSTVIAGAGADTQYF. CDR3 nucleotides: TGTGCCAGCAGCTCAACGGTGATAGCGGGAGCTGGCGCAGATACGCAGTATTTT.

The chain has TRBV5-6 and TRBJ2-5, with 8 positions matching TRBD1. CDR1 and CDR2 from the germline V gene are SGHDT and YYEEEE. V trimming: 3 bases; J trimming: 5 bases; junction bases outside the gene matches: 6. The CDR3 is made up of 14 amino acids. DNA for the CDR3: TGTGCCAGCAGCTCAGGGGGCGCGAGGGAGACCCAGTACTTC. Protein product: CASSSGGARETQYF.

The genes are TRBV9 and TRBJ2-1, with 7 bases fitting TRBD1. The CDR3 has 15 amino acids. Germline V CDR1 and CDR2: SGDLS, YYNGEE. The V and J ends lost 5 bases and 2 bases, in that order; junction bases with no gene match: 7. DNA for the CDR3: TGTGCCAGCAGTACCGGGACAGTCACCTACAATGAGCAGTTCTTC. Translating gives CASSTGTVTYNEQFF.

To note about this clone: One junction end does not reproduce the germline sequence, and a read error may be involved. This rearrangement joins TRBV6-5 to TRBJ1-6, with D perhaps TRBD1 (5 bases). Germline V gene sequence: CDR1 MNHEY, CDR2 SVGAGI. This CDR3 contains 13 residues. The CDR3 nucleotides are TGTGCCATCAGTGTGGGGGATAATTCACCCCTCCACTTT. This translates into CAISVGDNSPLHF.

In its sample, this clone was seen once. The DNA of the CDR3 is TGTGCCAGCAGTTGGAGGGCTCCAACTAATGAAAAACTGTTTTTT. Amino acid sequence: CASSWRAPTNEKLFF. The chain carries TRBV6-6 and TRBJ1-4; D remains unclear. The V gene lost 4 bases and the J gene lost 0 bases, with 9 bases spanning the gap. Per germline, CDR1 MNHNY and CDR2 SVGAGI (reference sequence). The CDR3 runs to 15 residues.

This clone appeared once. The genes are TRBV5-7 and TRBJ1-1, with 12 positions matching TRBD1. TRBV5-7 has ORF status, its function being uncertain. Losses at the gene ends were 1 base for V and 4 bases for J; bases not matched to a gene: 8. This CDR3 has 17 residues. The CDR3 loop is CASSLRGQGAVGTEAFF. As DNA, the CDR3 is TGTGCCAGCAGCTTGAGGGGACAGGGGGCGGTCGGCACTGAAGCTTTCTTT.

The genes are TRBV27 and TRBJ2-1; D perhaps matches TRBD1 (6 bases). Deletions cut 2 bases from V and 9 bases from J, with 17 bases between. CDR1 is MNHEY, CDR2 SMNVEV, per germline (reference sequence). The CDR3 has 15 amino acids. CDR3 in amino acids: CASSLQLGGSLEQFF. CDR3 nucleotide sequence: TGTGCCAGCAGTTTACAGCTAGGGGGTTCGCTTGAGCAGTTCTTC.

V is TRBV7-8 and J is TRBJ2-5, with no clear D. The CDR3 covers 14 residues. Germline V gene lookup returns CDR1 SGHVS and CDR2 FQNEAQ. Trimming removed 5 bases from V and 5 bases from J, with 15 bases in between. The CDR3 spells CASSTLGVRETQYF. CDR3 nucleotide sequence: TGTGCCAGCAGCACCCTTGGGGTACGGGAGACCCAGTACTTC.

The V gene is TRBV6-5, the J gene TRBJ2-7; no definite D call. This CDR3 has 14 residues. Trimming removed 6 bases at V and 1 base at J, with 13 bases between. CDR1 and CDR2 from the germline V gene are MNHEY and SVGAGI. The CDR3 DNA sequence: TGTGCCAGCAGCGCCTCGGGCCCTTCCTACGAGCAGTACTTC. This sequence encodes CASSASGPSYEQYF.

A single count supports this clone. Different DNA sequences within this sample yield the same CDR3. The chain employs TRBV19 and TRBJ1-6; perhaps TRBD1 as D (5 bases). The V end lost 3 bases, the J end lost 8 bases, and 11 bases lay between the germline ends. Germline CDR1 and CDR2: LNHDA and SQIVND (reference sequence). The CDR3 is 14 amino acids. The CDR3 DNA is TGTGCCAGTAGTATTTCGGGGGTCGATTCACCCCTCCACTTT. Protein: CASSISGVDSPLHF.

The V call is TRBV2, the J call TRBJ2-3, with 7 bases fitting TRBD1. Germline V gives CDR1 SNHLY, CDR2 FYNNEI. The CDR3 contains 18 residues. Losses at the gene ends were 5 bases for V and 6 bases for J; bases not matched to a gene: 20. The CDR3 DNA reads as TGTGCCAGCAGTAAGGGACAGCTTTTAATAGGCCTCCAGGATACGCAGTATTTT. Its protein product is CASSKGQLLIGLQDTQYF.

The chain carries TRBV30 and TRBJ1-3, with D unclear. The CDR3 runs 13 residues. Trimming stripped 5 bases from V and 0 bases from J, with 8 bases between. Germline V lookup: CDR1 GTSNPN, CDR2 SVGIG (reference sequence). In DNA, the CDR3 is TGTGCCTGGTCGAAGGTCTCTGGAAACACCATATATTTT. Its protein is CAWSKVSGNTIYF.

This chain uses TRBV11-3 with TRBJ2-7, with D unclear. CDR3 size: 15 residues. Trimming pared 1 base from V and 0 bases from J, leaving 10 bases between. Germline-derived CDR1 and CDR2 are SGHNT and YENEEA. The CDR3 DNA follows: TGTGCCAGCAGCTTAGCGGTAGGAAGCTCCTACGAGCAGTACTTC. Translated, it gives CASSLAVGSSYEQYF.

With regard to this clone: The sample holds other DNA sequences that translate to the same CDR3. The chain combines TRBV7-2 with TRBJ2-3; 9 bases line up with TRBD2. Germline trimming cut 5 bases from V and 0 bases from J; bases unmatched to any gene: 3. The CDR3 has 15 residues. Germline values: CDR1 SGHTA, CDR2 FQGNSA. CDR3 amino acids: CASSPTSGSTDTQYF. CDR3 coding DNA: TGTGCCAGCAGCCCTACTAGCGGGAGCACAGATACGCAGTATTTT.

The V call is TRBV7-2, the J call TRBJ2-7; D is unresolved. The CDR3 is 14 residues long. Per germline, CDR1 SGHTA and CDR2 FQGNSA. Between the trimmed V and J ends, which lost 5 bases and 1 base, there was a span of 12 bases. The CDR3 region has the DNA TGTGCCAGCAGCCCCCAATACCAATCCTACGAGCAGTACTTC. Translation: CASSPQYQSYEQYF. Full variable domain (missing parts from reference TRBV7-2 and TRBJ2-7): GAGVSQSPSNKVTEKGKDVELRCDPISGHTALYWYRQSLGQGLEFLIYFQGNSAPDKSGLPSDRFSAERTGGSVSTLTIQRTQQEDSAVYLCASSPQYQSYEQYFGPGTRLTVT.

Points on this clone: Distinct nucleotide sequences in the sample also encode this CDR3. This chain joins TRBV20-1 and TRBJ2-3; D gene uncertain. Germline V gives CDR1 DFQATT, CDR2 SNEGSKA (reference sequence). Trimming cost V 6 bases and J 3 bases, with 7 bases left between them. CDR3 size: 11 residues. CDR3 in DNA: TGCAGTGCGAGTACTACAGATACGCAGTATTTT. Residues: CSASTTDTQYF.

The chain has TRBV7-2 and TRBJ2-7; TRBD2 aligns across 9 bases. J lost 4 bases, V lost 2 bases, and 9 bases had no gene match. CDR1 and CDR2 from the germline V gene are SGHTA and FQGNSA. The CDR3 loop spans 16 amino acids. CDR3 in DNA: TGTGCCAGCAGCTTAACGGGGGCTAGCGGGACTTACGAGCAGTACTTC. As protein: CASSLTGASGTYEQYF.

The chain joins TRBV4-1 to TRBJ2-5, with 10 bases aligning to TRBD1. This CDR3 has 16 amino acids. The germline V gene encodes CDR1 MGHRA and CDR2 YSYEKL. V was clipped by 3 bases and J by 5 bases; unmatched bases: 9. The CDR3 bases are TGCGCCAGCAGCCAGGCCCCGGGACAGGGGAAGGAGACCCAGTACTTC. Residues: CASSQAPGQGKETQYF.

The V call is TRBV2, the J call TRBJ2-3; a weak D match, TRBD1 (6 bases). Germline values: CDR1 SNHLY, CDR2 FYNNEI. CDR3 length: 15 residues. Trimming stripped 4 bases from V and 3 bases from J, with 14 bases between. This CDR3 reads CASSVGTIRTDTQYF. The CDR3 coding sequence is TGTGCCAGCAGTGTGGGGACAATACGAACAGATACGCAGTATTTT.

The genes are TRBV2 and TRBJ1-1, with 10 nucleotides matching TRBD1. Losses at the gene ends were 8 bases for V and 10 bases for J; bases not matched to a gene: 7. The CDR3 covers 12 residues. Germline V gives CDR1 SNHLY, CDR2 FYNNEI. The CDR3 coding sequence is TGTGCCAGCGTCTGTCGGGACAGGGGAGCTTTCTTT. Amino acids: CASVCRDRGAFF.

The chain uses TRBV19 and TRBJ2-2, with 8 bases matching TRBD1. Germline V gene data show CDR1 as LNHDA and CDR2 as SQIVND (reference sequence). The V segment lost 1 base and the J segment 5 bases; nucleotides outside the gene matches: 6. This CDR3 comprises 16 residues. This CDR3 is CASSIVWTGRTGELFF. In nucleotides, the CDR3 is TGTGCCAGTAGTATAGTCTGGACAGGGAGAACCGGGGAGCTGTTTTTT. Based on the CDR3 plus reference TRBV19 and TRBJ2-2, the full variable domain is DGGITQSPKYLFRKEGQNVTLSCEQNLNHDAMYWYRQDPGQGLRLIYYSQIVNDFQKGDIAEGYSVSREKKESFPLTVTSAQKNPTAFYLCASSIVWTGRTGELFFGEGSRLTVL.